A single sample gave rise to the 27 T cell receptor beta chains below, sequenced in a study of blood T cell repertoires in COVID-19. This table comes from immunoSEQ multiplex PCR, and its TCRdb copy is limited to in-frame clones, with some not included. Here the sample spans roughly 360,000 clones, approximately 77% being singletons. The sample was peripheral blood. All receptors come from a human donor with acute or convalescent COVID-19. The donor label of this sample is uncertain.

This clone has more than one count but fewer than ten. V gene TRBV28 combines with J gene TRBJ1-1, with D possibly being TRBD1 (5 bases). Trimming pared 7 bases from V and 0 bases from J, leaving 12 bases between. The CDR3 is made up of 14 amino acids. The V gene's germline CDR1 is MDHEN and CDR2 SYDVKM. The CDR3, as DNA: TGTGCCAGCACCGACATCAGGGTGAACACTGAAGCTTTCTTT. The encoded protein is CASTDIRVNTEAFF. The variable domain in full, with the rest retrieved from reference TRBV28 and TRBJ1-1, is DVKVTQSSRYLVKRTGEKVFLECVQDMDHENMFWYRQDPGLGLRLIYFSYDVKMKEKGDIPEGYSVSREKKERFSLILESASTNQTSMYLCASTDIRVNTEAFFGQGTRLTVV.

The chain recombines TRBV6-5 with TRBJ2-5; 7 nucleotides agree with TRBD2. J gave up 4 bases and V 7 bases, and 6 bases lay outside the gene matches. The germline gives CDR1 MNHEY, CDR2 SVGAGI. This CDR3 region has 13 residues. The chain's CDR3 is CASTRGRGETQYF. The CDR3 DNA is TGTGCCAGCACGCGGGGGAGAGGAGAGACCCAGTACTTC.

The CDR3 protein is CASSRFASGDYEQYF. In DNA, the CDR3 is TGTGCCAGCAGCCGCTTCGCTAGCGGGGACTACGAGCAGTACTTC. The chain recombines TRBV6-5 with TRBJ2-7; 9 nucleotides line up with TRBD2. V dropped 6 bases and J dropped 3; count of bases not matched to a gene: 9. Germline lookup yields CDR1 MNHEY and CDR2 SVGAGI. This CDR3 has 15 amino acids.

The rearrangement joins TRBV3-1 (or the pseudogene TRBV3-2) to TRBJ2-5; 9 positions agree with TRBD2. Germline assignment: CDR1 LGHDT and CDR2 YNNKEL (reference sequence). The CDR3 length is 15 residues. Germline trimming cut 3 bases from V and 4 bases from J; bases unmatched to any gene: 6. CDR3 in DNA: TGTGCCAGCAGCCATATTAGCGGGAGTTCAGAGACCCAGTACTTC. Encoded protein: CASSHISGSSETQYF.

The V call is TRBV3-1 (or the pseudogene TRBV3-2), the J call TRBJ2-3; D is perhaps TRBD2 (6 bases). The length of the CDR3 is 15 residues. Germline CDR1 and CDR2: LGHDT and YNNKEL (reference sequence). Trimming shortened V by 4 bases and J by 0 bases, and 11 bases separated the two germline ends. CDR3 protein: CASSREDYSTDTQYF. The CDR3 DNA reads as TGTGCCAGCAGCCGGGAGGACTACAGCACAGATACGCAGTATTTT.

The chain carries TRBV19 and TRBJ1-5; 10 nucleotides match TRBD1. This CDR3 comprises 15 residues. J gave up 5 bases and V 9 bases, and 10 bases lay outside the gene matches. Germline CDR1 LNHDA, CDR2 SQIVND (reference sequence). CDR3: CASGAGTGAHQPQHF. CDR3 DNA sequence: TGTGCCAGCGGAGCCGGGACAGGGGCTCATCAGCCCCAGCATTTT. Full variable domain (outside the CDR3, taken from reference TRBV19 and TRBJ1-5): DGGITQSPKYLFRKEGQNVTLSCEQNLNHDAMYWYRQDPGQGLRLIYYSQIVNDFQKGDIAEGYSVSREKKESFPLTVTSAQKNPTAFYLCASGAGTGAHQPQHFGDGTRLSIL.

This clone was observed once. CDR3 DNA sequence: TGTGCCAGCAGCCCCACACCAGGGGCCTCAAATGAAAAACTGTTTTTT. Its translation is CASSPTPGASNEKLFF. The chain has TRBV5-5 and TRBJ1-4, with D possibly TRBD1 on 6 matching bases. Germline V gives CDR1 SGHKS, CDR2 YYEKEE (reference sequence). Trimming removed 4 bases from V and 5 bases from J, with 18 bases in between. There are 16 residues in the CDR3.

This clone showed up just a few times. This chain uses TRBV28 with TRBJ2-7; D perhaps matches TRBD2 (5 bases). V dropped 9 bases and J dropped 5 bases, with 23 bases sitting between them. From germline, CDR1 is MDHEN and CDR2 SYDVKM. The CDR3 has 15 amino acids. The CDR3 protein is CASAITGRISDEQYF. For the CDR3, the DNA is TGTGCCAGTGCTATAACGGGGAGAATTTCCGACGAGCAGTACTTC.

V is TRBV19 and J is TRBJ1-5, with D perhaps matching TRBD1 (6 bases). The V gene lost 5 bases and the J gene lost 3 bases, with 14 bases spanning the gap. The CDR3 is 15 residues long. In germline, CDR1 is LNHDA, CDR2 SQIVND (reference sequence). CDR3 in amino acids: CASSPLGQTNQPQHF. The CDR3 DNA follows: TGTGCCAGTAGTCCTTTAGGACAGACCAATCAGCCCCAGCATTTT.

DNA for the CDR3: TGTGCCAGCAGCCCAGACAGGGGTTGGAATCAGCCCCAGCATTTT. Amino acids: CASSPDRGWNQPQHF. The chain uses TRBV7-9 and TRBJ1-5, with 8 bases that match TRBD1. Germline CDR1 reads SEHNR; CDR2 reads FQNEAQ (reference sequence). Trimming removed 5 bases from V and 4 bases from J; junction bases left unmatched: 7. CDR3 length equals 15 residues. The full variable domain, rest sourced from reference TRBV7-9 and TRBJ1-5, is DTGVSQNPRHKITKRGQNVTFRCDPISEHNRLYWYRQTLGQGPEFLTYFQNEAQLEKSRLLSDRFSAERPKGSFSTLEIQRTEQGDSAMYLCASSPDRGWNQPQHFGDGTRLSIL.

The CDR3 nucleotides are TGTGCCAGCAGCTTAGAAGCGCGCACTGAAGCTTTCTTT. Translation gives CASSLEARTEAFF. The gene calls are TRBV7-9 and TRBJ1-1, with D uncertain. Deletions cut 1 base from V and 4 bases from J, with 7 bases between. The germline V gene has CDR1 SEHNR and CDR2 FQNEAQ (reference sequence). The length of the CDR3 is 13 residues.

This clone was counted a single time. The chain carries TRBV3-1 (or the pseudogene TRBV3-2) and TRBJ2-5, with a tentative D call TRBD1 (5 bases). The CDR3 loop spans 16 amino acids. From germline, CDR1 is LGHDT and CDR2 YNNKEL (reference sequence). V was cut by 0 bases and J by 6 bases, with 17 bases left in between. The CDR3, as DNA: TGTGCCAGCAGCCAAGAAGGCCAGGGTCACCTCCAGACCCAGTACTTC. Amino acids: CASSQEGQGHLQTQYF.

The V gene is TRBV27, the J gene TRBJ1-2; 8 bases line up with TRBD1. The CDR3 has 11 residues. V shed 6 bases, J shed 6 bases, and the junction held 0 bases outside the gene matches. The V gene's germline CDR1 is MNHEY and CDR2 SMNVEV (reference sequence). DNA of the CDR3: TGTGCCAGCAGGGACAGGGATGGCTACACCTTC. It specifies CASRDRDGYTF.

This clone was recorded a few times. The chain joins TRBV3-1 (or the pseudogene TRBV3-2) to TRBJ1-1; D uncertain. This CDR3 is 15 amino acids long. The germline CDR1 and CDR2 sequences are LGHDT and YNNKEL (reference sequence). V dropped 3 bases and J dropped 2 bases, with 13 bases sitting between them. CDR3 amino acids: CASSHRVRSNTEAFF. The CDR3 coding sequence is TGTGCCAGCAGCCACCGCGTCCGATCAAACACTGAAGCTTTCTTT.

The chain links TRBV5-1 to TRBJ2-7, with 11 bases fitting TRBD2. With V trimmed by 4 bases and J by 6 bases, 15 bases remained unmatched. The germline V gene encodes CDR1 SGHRS and CDR2 YFSETQ. CDR3 length equals 17 residues. CDR3 nucleotide sequence: TGCGCCAGCAGCCGAGTACTAGCGGGAGATGTCCCGCGCGAGCAGTACTTC. Its translation: CASSRVLAGDVPREQYF.

The chain carries TRBV3-1 (or the pseudogene TRBV3-2) and TRBJ2-7, with D unresolved. Germline V CDR1 and CDR2: LGHDT, YNNKEL (reference sequence). V lost 4 bases and J 6 bases, leaving 25 bases between the germline ends. The CDR3 is 17 amino acids. CDR3 residues: CASSPLARQHSNSEQYF. CDR3 in DNA: TGTGCCAGCAGCCCCCTTGCCAGGCAGCATTCCAACTCCGAGCAGTACTTC.

This rearrangement joins TRBV19 to TRBJ2-2; D ambiguous. The CDR3 totals 13 residues. Trimming stripped 4 bases from V and 4 bases from J, with 7 bases between. Germline lookup yields CDR1 LNHDA and CDR2 SQIVND (reference sequence). CDR3: CASSRHTTGELFF. The CDR3 DNA sequence: TGTGCCAGTAGTAGGCACACCACCGGGGAGCTGTTTTTT. The whole variable domain, remainder taken from reference TRBV19 and TRBJ2-2, is DGGITQSPKYLFRKEGQNVTLSCEQNLNHDAMYWYRQDPGQGLRLIYYSQIVNDFQKGDIAEGYSVSREKKESFPLTVTSAQKNPTAFYLCASSRHTTGELFFGEGSRLTVL.

V gene TRBV7-9 combines with J gene TRBJ2-2; 8 bases agree with TRBD1. This CDR3 is built from 16 residues. With V trimmed by 0 bases and J by 7 bases, 7 bases remained unmatched. Germline-derived CDR1 and CDR2 are SEHNR and FQNEAQ (reference sequence). CDR3 sequence reads: CASSLAQGARGGELFF. The CDR3 DNA reads as TGTGCCAGCAGCTTAGCGCAGGGGGCCAGAGGCGGGGAGCTGTTTTTT.

V gene TRBV5-1 combines with J gene TRBJ2-5; 7 bases fit TRBD1. The ends lost 1 base at V and 4 bases at J; junction bases unmatched: 10. Germline-derived CDR1 and CDR2 are SGHRS and YFSETQ. The CDR3 spans 16 residues. The CDR3: CASSLQGQVGVETQYF. CDR3 DNA: TGCGCCAGCAGCTTGCAAGGACAGGTGGGGGTAGAGACCCAGTACTTC.

The rearrangement joins TRBV5-4 to TRBJ2-3, with D tentatively TRBD2 (5 bases). The germline V gene encodes CDR1 SGHNT and CDR2 YYREEE (reference sequence). The CDR3 runs to 15 residues. The ends were cut back, 4 bases at V and 0 bases at J, with 12 bases in the middle. In DNA, the CDR3 is TGTGCCAGCAGCCGCGGATGGACTAGCACAGATACGCAGTATTTT. This sequence encodes CASSRGWTSTDTQYF.

The chain employs TRBV6-2 or TRBV6-3 and TRBJ2-1, with D uncertain. The CDR3 consists of 13 residues. V shed 2 bases and J shed 6 bases, with 8 bases lying between them. Germline lookup yields CDR1 MNHEY and CDR2 SVGEGT. CDR3 residues: CASSYSLGNEQFF. The CDR3 DNA sequence: TGTGCCAGCAGTTACAGTCTCGGCAATGAGCAGTTCTTC.

The V and J genes are TRBV15 and TRBJ2-1, with 7 bases identical to TRBD1. The V gene's germline CDR1 is LNHNV and CDR2 YYDKDF (reference sequence). This CDR3 is built from 14 residues. J lost 8 bases, V lost 3 bases, and 7 bases had no gene match. In DNA, the CDR3 is TGTGCCACCAGCAGGGGGACAGAGTGGGATGAGCAGTTCTTC. This encodes CATSRGTEWDEQFF.

The chain combines TRBV19 with TRBJ2-2; a weak D match, TRBD2 (5 bases). The CDR3 runs 14 residues. In germline, CDR1 is LNHDA, CDR2 SQIVND (reference sequence). The V and J ends lost 7 bases and 3 bases respectively, with 12 bases between them. CDR3 loop: CASIDPGDTGELFF. The CDR3 bases are TGTGCCAGTATAGACCCCGGGGACACCGGGGAGCTGTTTTTT.

The V gene is TRBV5-6, the J gene TRBJ1-3; weak D call: TRBD1 (6 bases). CDR3 length: 17 residues. V was trimmed by 0 bases and J by 3 bases, leaving 16 bases between them. CDR1 is SGHDT and CDR2 is YYEEEE in the germline V gene. The DNA of the CDR3 is TGTGCCAGCAGCTTGGAGGTCGGGGGGGCGGTTGGAAACACCATATATTTT. This encodes CASSLEVGGAVGNTIYF.

This clone was found once. This sequence joins TRBV2 and TRBJ1-3, with D possibly TRBD1 on 5 matching bases. Per the germline V gene, CDR1 is SNHLY and CDR2 is FYNNEI. V lost 6 bases and J lost 0, with 12 bases in between. The CDR3 has 15 amino acids. CDR3 bases: TGTGCCAGCAGGGCCACAGGCGACTCTGGAAACACCATATATTTT. The encoded protein is CASRATGDSGNTIYF.

The chain recombines TRBV18 with TRBJ2-2, with a tentative D call TRBD2 (6 bases). Germline CDR1 and CDR2: KGHSH and LQKENI. This CDR3 has 16 residues. V was trimmed by 3 bases and J by 6 bases, leaving 17 bases between them. The CDR3 here is CASSPHPAGGSGELFF. The CDR3 nucleotides are TGTGCCAGCTCACCTCATCCGGCCGGGGGTTCCGGGGAGCTGTTTTTT.

The CDR3 DNA is TGTGCCTCTGAGGCCGAGCGGGGCTACAATGAGCAGTTCTTC. Amino acid sequence: CASEAERGYNEQFF. The gene calls are TRBV30 and TRBJ2-1; 7 nucleotides agree with TRBD2. The V gene end was trimmed by 7 bases and the J gene end by 3 bases; junction bases not matched to a gene: 9. Germline loops: CDR1 GTSNPN, CDR2 SVGIG (reference sequence). The CDR3 extends over 14 amino acids. The full variable domain, with the rest looked up from reference TRBV30 and TRBJ2-1, is SQTIHQWPATLVQPVGSPLSLECTVEGTSNPNLYWYRQAAGRGLQLLFYSVGIGQISSEVPQNLSASRPQDRQFILSSKKLLLSDSGFYLCASEAERGYNEQFFGPGTRLTVL.